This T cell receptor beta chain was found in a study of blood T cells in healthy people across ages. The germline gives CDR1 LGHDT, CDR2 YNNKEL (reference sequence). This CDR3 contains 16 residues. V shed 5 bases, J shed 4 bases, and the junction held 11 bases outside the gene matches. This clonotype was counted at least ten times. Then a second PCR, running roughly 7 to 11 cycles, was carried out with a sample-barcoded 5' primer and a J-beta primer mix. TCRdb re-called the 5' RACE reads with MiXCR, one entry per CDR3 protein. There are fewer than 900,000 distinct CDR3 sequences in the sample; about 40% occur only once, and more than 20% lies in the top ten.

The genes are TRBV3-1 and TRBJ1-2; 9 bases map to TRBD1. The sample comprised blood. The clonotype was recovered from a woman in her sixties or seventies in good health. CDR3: CASSANTGGYGYGYTF. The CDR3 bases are TGTGCCAGCAGCGCGAATACAGGGGGCTACGGCTATGGCTACACCTTC.